A single sample gave rise to the 27 T cell receptor beta chains below, sequenced in a study of T cells in Graves' hyperthyroidism and ophthalmopathy. TCR beta CDR3 regions were amplified from RNA. TCR CDR3 regions were first amplified by RT-PCR with HTBI primers. Using its own MiXCR run on the multiplex PCR reads, TCRdb lists one record per CDR3 protein. The sample holds about 290,000 distinct CDR3 sequences, about an eighth seen once. The sequenced sample was blood. The receptors shown here come from a woman aged 25 to 45 with Graves' hyperthyroidism that later progressed to Graves' ophthalmopathy.

The V and J genes are TRBV7-9 and TRBJ2-3; 9 bases match TRBD1. The CDR3 runs to 16 residues. With 5 bases clipped from V and 2 bases from J, the junction kept 8 bases outside the gene matches. Germline loops: CDR1 SEHNR, CDR2 FQNEAQ (reference sequence). Here the CDR3 reads CASSPGQGRATDTQYF. In DNA, the CDR3 is TGTGCCAGCAGCCCGGGACAGGGACGGGCCACAGATACGCAGTATTTT.

This clonotype was recorded at least ten times. The rearrangement links TRBV27 to TRBJ1-1, with D unclear. CDR1 and CDR2 (germline): MNHEY, SMNVEV (reference sequence). The CDR3 sequence is 15 residues long. Trimming took off 6 bases at V and 1 base at J, with 15 bases between the two ends. CDR3 in amino acids: CASSPRQHTNTEAFF. CDR3 DNA sequence: TGTGCCAGCAGCCCCCGCCAGCACACGAACACTGAAGCTTTCTTT.

This clonotype has at least ten counts. The rearrangement links TRBV7-2 to TRBJ1-2; a possible D gene is TRBD1 (5 bases). The length of the CDR3 is 15 residues. The V gene lost 7 bases and the J gene lost 4 bases, with 19 bases spanning the gap. Germline values: CDR1 SGHTA, CDR2 FQGNSA. In DNA, the CDR3 is TGTGCCAGCACCTCAACTGGGGGATATATCTATGGCTACACCTTC. Residues: CASTSTGGYIYGYTF.

In its sample, this clonotype was seen many times. This chain links TRBV12-3 or TRBV12-4 with TRBJ1-1, with 9 bases lining up with TRBD1. This CDR3 spans 15 amino acids. The J segment lost 10 bases and the V segment lost 5 bases, leaving 14 bases of the junction unmatched. Written as DNA, the CDR3 is TGTGCCAGCAGTAAGTCTCACCGGGACAGGGATGTAGCTTTCTTT. This sequence encodes CASSKSHRDRDVAFF.

V is TRBV9 and J is TRBJ1-2, with 12 bases fitting TRBD1. The CDR3 runs to 16 residues. Germline V CDR1 and CDR2: SGDLS, YYNGEE. Trimming took 0 bases from V and 6 from J; bases not matched to a gene: 6. CDR3 sequence (DNA): TGTGCCAGCAGCGTAGCCGGGACAGGGGGCGCGGATGGCTACACCTTC. Translated, it gives CASSVAGTGGADGYTF.

This clonotype was seen at least ten times. CDR3 sequence (DNA): TGTGCCAGCTCACCAGCAACTACTAGCAATCAGCCCCAGCATTTT. The encoded protein is CASSPATTSNQPQHF. The J gene is TRBJ1-5, the V gene TRBV18; unclear D gene. Germline CDR1 reads KGHSH; CDR2 reads LQKENI. The CDR3 length is 15 residues. V was cut by 2 bases and J by 0 bases, with 8 bases left in between. The complete variable domain, with remaining parts taken from reference TRBV18 and TRBJ1-5, reads NAGVMQNPRHLVRRRGQEARLRCSPMKGHSHVYWYRQLPEEGLKFMVYLQKENIIDESGMPKERFSAEFPKEGPSILRIQQVVRGDSAAYFCASSPATTSNQPQHFGDGTRLSIL.

Ten or more counts support this clonotype. The chain links TRBV7-2 to TRBJ2-5, with TRBD2 matching over 12 bases. Trimming took 5 bases from V and 5 from J; bases not matched to a gene: 15. The CDR3 runs 18 residues. Germline V CDR1 and CDR2: SGHTA, FQGNSA. CDR3 residues: CASSPPSGRAGLRETQYF. The CDR3 region has the DNA TGTGCCAGCAGCCCCCCTAGCGGGAGGGCTGGATTGAGGGAGACCCAGTACTTC. Full variable domain (remainder filled in from reference TRBV7-2 and TRBJ2-5): GAGVSQSPSNKVTEKGKDVELRCDPISGHTALYWYRQSLGQGLEFLIYFQGNSAPDKSGLPSDRFSAERTGGSVSTLTIQRTQQEDSAVYLCASSPPSGRAGLRETQYFGPGTRLLVL.

This clonotype came up many times. V gene TRBV13 combines with J gene TRBJ1-2; the D gene is possibly TRBD1 (5 bases). V was shortened by 2 bases and J by 7 bases, with 17 bases between the two germline ends. The CDR3 extends over 15 amino acids. Germline CDR1 and CDR2: PRHDT and FYEKMQ (reference sequence). The CDR3 DNA follows: TGTGCCAGCAGCTTATTAGTGGGGACCACGAGTGGCTACACCTTC. This gives the protein CASSLLVGTTSGYTF.

This clonotype was seen many times. The V gene is TRBV27, the J gene TRBJ2-1, with 7 bases lining up with TRBD1. V shed 3 bases and J 9 bases; nucleotides not matched to a gene: 8. The CDR3 covers 14 residues. Germline V gives CDR1 MNHEY, CDR2 SMNVEV (reference sequence). CDR3 sequence: CASSLERGPLEQFF. The CDR3 DNA sequence: TGTGCCAGCAGTTTGGAAAGGGGGCCTCTTGAGCAGTTCTTC.

This clonotype has at least ten counts. The chain recombines TRBV18 with TRBJ2-5, with D possibly TRBD1 on 6 matching bases. CDR1 and CDR2 from the germline V gene are KGHSH and LQKENI. This CDR3 comprises 14 residues. V lost 4 bases and J 2 bases, leaving 11 bases between the germline ends. The DNA of the CDR3 is TGTGCCAGCTCACAAATGACAGGTCAAGAGACCCAGTACTTC. Protein: CASSQMTGQETQYF. The whole variable domain, remainder taken from reference TRBV18 and TRBJ2-5, is NAGVMQNPRHLVRRRGQEARLRCSPMKGHSHVYWYRQLPEEGLKFMVYLQKENIIDESGMPKERFSAEFPKEGPSILRIQQVVRGDSAAYFCASSQMTGQETQYFGPGTRLLVL.

This clonotype was recorded many times. This chain joins TRBV7-3 and TRBJ2-1, with 9 positions matching TRBD2. V lost 8 bases to trimming and J lost 9 bases; unmatched junction nucleotides: 11. The CDR3 is 14 residues long. Germline loops: CDR1 SGHTA, CDR2 FQGTGA. CDR3 in DNA: TGTGCCAGCGGAGGGGCGGGAGGGCTTAGTGAGCAGTTCTTC. Amino acid sequence: CASGGAGGLSEQFF.

This clonotype was detected ten times or more. CDR3 sequence (DNA): TGCAGTGCTAGACGAAAAAGGACTAGCGCGAGCACAGATACGCAGTATTTT. Protein product: CSARRKRTSASTDTQYF. The gene calls are TRBV20-1 and TRBJ2-3, with 9 bases that match TRBD2. The CDR3 totals 17 residues. V was pared by 2 bases and J by 0 bases, with 9 bases of the junction left unmatched. CDR1 is DFQATT, CDR2 SNEGSKA, per germline (reference sequence).

The V gene is TRBV24-1, the J gene TRBJ2-1, with a weak D call TRBD2 (5 bases). V shed 8 bases and J shed 0 bases, with 10 bases lying between them. Germline lookup yields CDR1 KGHDR and CDR2 SFDVKD. The CDR3 consists of 14 residues. The CDR3 loop reads CATTRRFSYNEQFF. CDR3 bases: TGTGCCACCACCCGGAGGTTCTCCTACAATGAGCAGTTCTTC.

The V and J genes are TRBV7-9 and TRBJ1-2; D possibly corresponds to TRBD1 (6 bases). This CDR3 contains 13 residues. V lost 5 bases to trimming and J lost 7 bases, with 14 bases between them. Germline loops: CDR1 SEHNR, CDR2 FQNEAQ (reference sequence). CDR3: CASSPQGNRGYTF. DNA of the CDR3: TGTGCCAGCAGCCCACAGGGAAATCGTGGCTACACCTTC. Full variable domain (remainder filled in from reference TRBV7-9 and TRBJ1-2): DTGVSQNPRHKITKRGQNVTFRCDPISEHNRLYWYRQTLGQGPEFLTYFQNEAQLEKSRLLSDRFSAERPKGSFSTLEIQRTEQGDSAMYLCASSPQGNRGYTFGSGTRLTVV.

Many counts were recorded for this clonotype. The chain carries TRBV28 and TRBJ2-7; D not certain. The CDR3 spans 12 residues. The germline V gene has CDR1 MDHEN and CDR2 SYDVKM. V was cut by 8 bases and J by 3 bases, with 11 bases left in between. As DNA, the CDR3 is TGTGCCAGCGAGGACCGTAACTACGAGCAGTACTTC. This translates into CASEDRNYEQYF.

This clonotype has ten or more counts. The chain has TRBV7-2 and TRBJ2-5; D possibly matches TRBD1 or TRBD2 (5 bases each). Per the germline V gene, CDR1 is SGHTA and CDR2 is FQGNSA. CDR3 size: 14 residues. V was clipped by 2 bases and J by 5 bases, with 12 bases between them. The CDR3 protein is CASSLFRDVETQYF. DNA of the CDR3: TGTGCCAGCAGCTTATTCCGGGACGTGGAGACCCAGTACTTC.

This clonotype has a count of ten or more. The gene calls are TRBV30 and TRBJ2-3, with D hard to call. Germline lookup yields CDR1 GTSNPN and CDR2 SVGIG (reference sequence). The germline V and J ends were trimmed by 1 base and 4 bases, with 0 bases remaining between them. This CDR3 is 10 amino acids long. DNA of the CDR3: TGTGCCTGGAGTGCAGATACGCAGTATTTT. It encodes CAWSADTQYF.

This clonotype was found many times. The chain employs TRBV7-3 and TRBJ1-1; D is ambiguous. The CDR3 sequence is 13 residues long. Germline V CDR1 and CDR2: SGHTA, FQGTGA. The germline V and J ends were trimmed by 8 bases and 4 bases, with 14 bases remaining between them. The CDR3 nucleotides read TGTGCCAGCTCAACAGATCCCTTCACTGAAGCTTTCTTT. It encodes CASSTDPFTEAFF.

This clonotype was counted at least ten times. J is TRBJ2-3 and V is TRBV24-1; possibly TRBD2 for D (6 bases). This CDR3 comprises 14 residues. The germline V and J ends were trimmed by 3 bases and 2 bases, with 8 bases remaining between them. From germline, CDR1 is KGHDR and CDR2 SFDVKD. This chain's CDR3 is CATSDGRTTDTQYF. DNA for the CDR3: TGTGCCACCAGTGATGGGAGGACCACAGATACGCAGTATTTT.

This sequence joins TRBV9 and TRBJ2-5, with D possibly matching TRBD1 (7 bases). V was clipped by 3 bases and J by 8 bases, with 23 bases between them. Germline lookup yields CDR1 SGDLS and CDR2 YYNGEE. The CDR3 spans 16 residues. The CDR3 region is CASSEFTGVLADTQYF. Here the CDR3 DNA reads TGTGCCAGCAGCGAGTTCACAGGGGTACTAGCCGACACCCAGTACTTC.

This chain connects TRBV5-1 to TRBJ2-7; TRBD2 agrees at 7 bases. V gave up 4 bases and J gave up 3 bases; unmatched junction bases: 7. The CDR3 consists of 14 residues. The V gene's germline CDR1 is SGHRS and CDR2 YFSETQ. CDR3 coding DNA: TGCGCCAGCAGCCCGCCGGGACTATACTACGAGCAGTACTTC. It codes for CASSPPGLYYEQYF. Full variable domain (rest looked up from reference TRBV5-1 and TRBJ2-7): KAGVTQTPRYLIKTRGQQVTLSCSPISGHRSVSWYQQTPGQGLQFLFEYFSETQRNKGNFPGRFSGRQFSNSRSEMNVSTLELGDSALYLCASSPPGLYYEQYFGPGTRLTVT.

V is TRBV14 and J is TRBJ2-7; TRBD1 or TRBD2 may be the D gene (5 bases each). With 4 bases removed from V and 1 base from J, the gap between germline ends came to 14 bases. Germline V gene sequence: CDR1 SGHDN, CDR2 FVKESK. The CDR3 is 15 amino acids. DNA of the CDR3: TGTGCCAGCAGCCCGCTGAAATGGGGGTCCTACGAGCAGTACTTC. Protein sequence: CASSPLKWGSYEQYF.

The gene calls are TRBV5-6 and TRBJ2-7, with D possibly being TRBD2 (6 bases). The CDR3 length is 12 residues. Germline V CDR1 and CDR2: SGHDT, YYEEEE. V was pared by 3 bases and J by 3 bases, with 7 bases between. The CDR3 loop is CASSWRDYEQYF. In DNA, the CDR3 is TGTGCCAGCAGCTGGAGGGACTACGAGCAGTACTTC.

This clonotype was counted ten times or more. V gene TRBV28 combines with J gene TRBJ1-3; no reliable D call. Trimming shortened V by 8 bases and J by 7 bases, and 24 bases separated the two germline ends. The V gene's germline CDR1 is MDHEN and CDR2 SYDVKM. The CDR3 loop spans 16 amino acids. CDR3 residues: CASGPPRVALENTIYF. CDR3 sequence (DNA): TGTGCCAGCGGTCCGCCCCGGGTAGCTCTGGAGAACACCATATATTTT.

This clonotype was counted many times. The rearrangement joins TRBV10-3 to TRBJ2-7; the match to TRBD2 covers 11 bases. The CDR3 runs to 14 residues. The J segment lost 2 bases and the V segment lost 7 bases, leaving 4 bases of the junction unmatched. Germline lookup yields CDR1 ENHRY and CDR2 SYGVKD. The CDR3 here is CAITKTSGAYEQYF. The DNA for the CDR3 is TGTGCCATCACCAAGACTAGCGGGGCCTACGAGCAGTACTTC.

The V call is TRBV7-6, the J call TRBJ2-1; 7 positions match TRBD2. From germline, CDR1 is SGHVS and CDR2 FNYEAQ. The CDR3 runs to 15 residues. The V gene end was trimmed by 2 bases and the J gene end by 6 bases; junction bases not matched to a gene: 7. In nucleotides, the CDR3 is TGTGCCAGCAGCTTATGGCGCGGGAGCGGCAATGAGCAGTTCTTC. Translated: CASSLWRGSGNEQFF.

This clonotype was counted at least ten times. V gene TRBV27 combines with J gene TRBJ1-6; D remains ambiguous. V lost 6 bases to trimming and J lost 7 bases, with 10 bases between them. Per germline, CDR1 MNHEY and CDR2 SMNVEV (reference sequence). The CDR3 runs to 13 residues. As DNA, the CDR3 is TGTGCCAGCAGAGTTGGGCCGAATTCACCCCTCCACTTT. It encodes CASRVGPNSPLHF.